This T cell receptor beta chain was identified during a study of T cells in Graves' hyperthyroidism and ophthalmopathy (dated by TCRdb to between 2019 and 2020). For the study in its entirety: Peripheral blood was sampled at the time of initial diagnosis, prior to any treatment. The paper describes TCR Vbeta CDR3 sequencing of 120 to 150 peripheral blood samples, made up of 43 ophthalmopathy patients, roughly 75 hyperthyroidism patients and about 17 progressor patients. To identify TCR V-J signatures that set the groups apart, the researchers used a discovery cohort of more than 95 patients, made up of approximately 43 with Graves' ophthalmopathy and 57 with stable Graves' hyperthyroidism. Thyroid tissue and blood T-cell repertoires from six Graves' hyperthyroidism patients were also compared in the study. After blood sampling, hyperthyroidism patients were treated with methimazole at a starting dose of 30 mg daily, and ophthalmopathy patients were treated with high-dose intravenous methylprednisolone. The roughly 94 discovery patients were randomly split 7:3 into training and test sets. An independent validation cohort of under 20 hyperthyroidism patients and more than 15 patients who later progressed to ophthalmopathy tested prospective prediction of ophthalmopathy. Results the study describes overall, beyond this receptor: A 13 V-J signature model separated ophthalmopathy from stable hyperthyroidism, with around 90% sensitivity and 81% to 82% specificity in cross-validation and 80%/75% in testing. Most expanded thyroid clonotypes (frequency above 0.001) were also found in blood, which suggests that blood repertoires may mirror thyroid immune responses. No statistical method was used to fix the sample size in advance, and group allocation was not hidden from the investigators. During validation, the model predicted progression to ophthalmopathy a median of about 6.5 months ahead of onset, with almost 71% sensitivity and around 73% specificity.

TCR beta CDR3 regions were amplified from RNA transcripts. A first-round RT-PCR of the TCR CDR3 used the HTBI primer set with the Qiagen OneStep RT-PCR kit. Libraries were constructed in a second round of multiplex PCR, after which size selection and purification were carried out. Libraries were sequenced paired-end with 100 bp reads on an Illumina HiSeq2000. The authors' pipeline ran thus. SOAPnuke was used to process the raw data, removing reads that contained adapters or uncalled bases, had a mean Phred below 15, or lacked an exact match to the constant primer or identifier. COPE v1.2.5 was used to merge the high-quality paired reads, and each unique nucleotide sequence was defined as a clonotype. MiTCR v1.1 was used to align clonotypes to the IMGT TRBV, TRBD and TRBJ reference segments. Only V-J combinations with frequency above 0.0001, covering approximately 99% of repertoires, were analysed. A TCS score was defined as the ratio between F50 (clonal expansion) and ExV (chaos), using BLOSUM62-based TCRdist between CDR3 peptides within each V-J. Welch's t-statistics and random forest reduced around 550 V-J features to 13, which were used in a naive Bayes classifier (R e1071). TCRdb applied fastp at Q25 and MiXCR to the public reads, then kept only in-frame beta chains. Rows are combined by CDR3 protein, so each entry shows the most common genes and DNA. The authors' filters were not applied to this entry. The sample data list about 640,000 distinct CDR3 sequences, and approximately 14% of these were observed just once. The top ten clonotypes cover around 13% of the sample.

The germline V gene supplies CDR1 SQVTM and CDR2 ANQGSEA. V and J are trimmed by 4 bases and 0 bases, and the gene matches miss 6 bases of the junction. CDR3 length: 15 amino acids, cysteine to phenylalanine. The kept DNA is CDR3 alone, 45 bases in frame from the first base. For this clonotype: Which antigen it targets is not known. No much larger clone is present one base from it, and per-base qualities are unavailable.

Ophthalmopathy patients had moderately to severely active disease, with a Clinical Activity Score of 3 or more, a NOSPECS grade of 4 or more, and a disease duration of less than 3 months. Any patient with an uncontrolled infection, another autoimmune disease, pregnancy or lactation was excluded. Diagnoses were based on clinical symptoms, serum thyroxine and TRAb, thyroid ultrasound and orbital computed tomography. Ficoll-Paque density gradient centrifugation was used to isolate PBMCs from 8.5 to 10 ml of fresh peripheral blood. Trizol reagent was used to extract total RNA, and RNA quality was then checked on an Agilent 2100 Bioanalyzer.

What was sequenced was blood. Recombination connected TRBV29-1 to TRBJ2-7, with 10 bases aligning to TRBD2. The clonotype comes from a woman in her fifties or sixties with Graves' ophthalmopathy. The CDR3 loop reads CSVAGTSESSYEQYF. The nucleotides are TGCAGCGTTGCCGGGACTAGCGAGAGCTCCTACGAGCAGTACTTC.